The entry below describes one T cell receptor (beta chain). Per the germline V gene, CDR1 is MNHEY and CDR2 is SVGAGI. The length of the CDR3 is 15 residues. V lost 7 bases to trimming and J lost 0 bases, with 16 bases between them. Authors' processing steps: Researchers report that nucleated cell counts were estimated from reference gene primer amplification. Only in-frame clones appear in the TCRdb table, and some are missing; sequencing was by immunoSEQ multiplex PCR. That table supplies the V and J calls and clone size; D and trimming were determined from the DNA. This repertoire shows hundreds of thousands of clones, roughly 85% found once; its top ten account for over 9.5%. These data are taken from a study of blood T cell repertoires in COVID-19. Study context: Samples came from the United States, Italy and Spain, spanning acute and convalescent COVID-19. Sample material is recorded as cDNA or gDNA derived from T cells, B-cell-depleted T cells, or PBMCs.

The sample comprised peripheral blood. V gene TRBV6-5 combines with J gene TRBJ2-7, with D maybe TRBD2 (6 bases). This receptor was taken from a woman between 18 and 29 years old who had recovered from COVID-19. The CDR3 here is CASTYTGTHSYEQYF. The CDR3 DNA reads as TGTGCCAGCACCTACACCGGGACTCACTCCTACGAGCAGTACTTC.